The 29 T cell receptor beta chains given below trace back to one sample, sequenced in a study of blood T cells in healthy people across ages. The authors ran a second PCR of about 6 to 11 cycles using a sample-barcoded 5' primer and a J-beta primer mix. TCRdb itself ran the 5' RACE reads through MiXCR, one entry per CDR3 protein. Among roughly 730,000 distinct CDR3 sequences listed, around 50% were seen once. Sequenced input: blood. The receptors originated from a man aged 40-49 years in good health.

The V and J genes are TRBV28 and TRBJ2-3; D uncertain. Trimming took off 3 bases at V and 6 bases at J, with 13 bases between the two ends. This CDR3 has 14 amino acids. The germline gives CDR1 MDHEN, CDR2 SYDVKM. This CDR3 is CASSFISISDTQYF. The CDR3 coding sequence is TGTGCCAGCAGTTTTATCAGCATTTCGGATACGCAGTATTTT.

In regard to this clonotype: One junction end does not reproduce the germline sequence, and a read error may be involved. This chain joins TRBV6-2 or TRBV6-3 and TRBJ1-1; D is undetermined. The CDR3 has 14 residues. CDR1 is MNHEY and CDR2 is SVGEGT in the germline V gene. The CDR3 reads CASSPAPTTSEAFF. DNA of the CDR3: TGTGCCAGCAGTCCGGCTCCGACCACTTCTGAGGCTTTCTTT.

This chain joins TRBV9 and TRBJ1-1; D is possibly TRBD1 (5 bases). V shed 0 bases and J shed 0 bases, with 12 bases lying between them. The germline CDR1 and CDR2 sequences are SGDLS and YYNGEE. The CDR3 consists of 16 residues. CDR3 DNA sequence: TGTGCCAGCAGCGTAGTCCCCCCGGGACTGAACACTGAAGCTTTCTTT. Translation gives CASSVVPPGLNTEAFF.

The chain uses TRBV27 and TRBJ2-3, with D possibly matching TRBD1 (5 bases). Per germline, CDR1 MNHEY and CDR2 SMNVEV (reference sequence). The CDR3 length is 14 residues. Trimming removed 5 bases at V and 1 base at J, with 10 bases between. The CDR3 reads CASSAPGRTDTQYF. The CDR3 nucleotides are TGTGCCAGCAGTGCCCCAGGGCGCACAGATACGCAGTATTTT.

The chain carries TRBV29-1 and TRBJ2-5, with 12 bases lining up with TRBD2. The DNA matches TRBJ2-7 better at its end, which makes the J call doubtful. Germline V gene sequence: CDR1 SQVTM, CDR2 ANQGSEA. The CDR3 contains 15 residues. The CDR3 sequence is CSVSPLAGGPNEQYF. CDR3 nucleotide sequence: TGCAGCGTTTCCCCCCTAGCGGGAGGGCCGAACGAGCAGTACTTC.

V and J are TRBV6-1 and TRBJ2-7, with TRBD2 matching over 12 bases. The DNA end lines up better with TRBJ2-5; the J call may be wrong. CDR3 length equals 15 residues. Germline-derived CDR1 and CDR2 are MNHNS and SASEGT. CDR3 residues: CASTLTSGSKETQYF. DNA for the CDR3: TGTGCCAGCACCCTGACTAGCGGGAGTAAGGAGACCCAGTACTTC.

This chain links TRBV19 with TRBJ1-2, with TRBD1 matching 7 bases. V was pared by 6 bases and J by 2 bases, with 9 bases of the junction left unmatched. CDR3 length equals 15 residues. CDR1 LNHDA and CDR2 SQIVND come from the germline V gene (reference sequence). The CDR3: CASSPAGGGNYGYTF. The CDR3 DNA sequence: TGTGCCAGTAGCCCCGCGGGAGGGGGCAACTATGGCTACACCTTC.

A few counts support this clonotype. The rearrangement uses TRBV27 and TRBJ2-6; D not certain. Between the trimmed V and J ends, which lost 4 bases and 0 bases, there was a span of 10 bases. This CDR3 is built from 16 residues. Germline values: CDR1 MNHEY, CDR2 SMNVEV (reference sequence). This chain's CDR3 is CASSSGSYSGANVLTF. CDR3 in DNA: TGTGCCAGCAGTTCTGGCAGCTACTCTGGGGCCAACGTCCTGACTTTC.

The V and J genes are TRBV28 and TRBJ1-2; 9 nucleotides agree with TRBD1. The V gene's germline CDR1 is MDHEN and CDR2 SYDVKM. The CDR3 sequence is 14 residues long. Unmatched junction bases numbered 5, after V lost 1 base and J lost 8 bases. The CDR3: CASSLFGQGTGYTF. CDR3 sequence (DNA): TGTGCCAGCAGTTTATTCGGACAGGGGACGGGCTACACCTTC.

This clonotype was counted between two and nine times. The chain recombines TRBV29-1 with TRBJ2-7, with D possibly being TRBD2 (6 bases). V gave up 6 bases and J gave up 3 bases, with 9 bases separating them. Germline V gives CDR1 SQVTM, CDR2 ANQGSEA. The CDR3 is 11 amino acids. The CDR3 region has the DNA TGCAGCGTACTGGAGGGCTACGAGCAGTACTTC. Translation gives CSVLEGYEQYF.

This clonotype was seen just once. The chain couples TRBV28 to TRBJ2-7; 9 bases fit TRBD1. With the DNA end fitting TRBJ2-5 better, the J assignment may be wrong. CDR1 and CDR2 (germline): MDHEN, SYDVKM. This CDR3 is built from 13 residues. The DNA for the CDR3 is TGTGCCACTATACAGGGGGCAAGGGAGACCCAGTACTTC. It codes for CATIQGARETQYF.

The rearrangement joins TRBV2 to TRBJ2-2; D gene uncertain. CDR1 is SNHLY and CDR2 is FYNNEI in the germline V gene. V lost 4 bases and J lost 4, with 4 bases in between. The CDR3 consists of 12 residues. CDR3 residues: CASSGGTGELFF. The CDR3, as DNA: TGTGCCAGCAGTGGAGGCACCGGGGAGCTGTTTTTT. The full variable domain, with the rest looked up from reference TRBV2 and TRBJ2-2, is EPEVTQTPSHQVTQMGQEVILRCVPISNHLYFYWYRQILGQKVEFLVSFYNNEISEKSEIFDDQFSVERPDGSNFTLKIRSTKLEDSAMYFCASSGGTGELFFGEGSRLTVL.

This sequence joins TRBV6-5 and TRBJ2-4, with TRBD2 matching over 8 bases. The better agreement between TRBJ2-7 and the DNA end casts doubt on the J call. The CDR3 extends over 15 amino acids. Germline CDR1 is MNHEY and CDR2 is SVGAGI. The CDR3 region has the DNA TGTGCCAGCAGCCTCGGGAGGGAGCTATACTACGAGCAGTACTTC. This encodes CASSLGRELYYEQYF.

V and J are TRBV10-3 and TRBJ1-2; 7 bases align to TRBD1. V shed 7 bases, J shed 1 base, and the junction held 12 bases outside the gene matches. The V gene's germline CDR1 is ENHRY and CDR2 SYGVKD. The CDR3 runs 16 residues. Here the CDR3 DNA reads TGTGCCATCACCCCTTTCGGACAGGCGTTTAACTATGGCTACACCTTC. Translation: CAITPFGQAFNYGYTF.

The gene calls are TRBV7-9 and TRBJ1-1; D ambiguous. The germline V gene has CDR1 SEHNR and CDR2 FQNEAQ (reference sequence). There are 13 residues in the CDR3. V was clipped by 2 bases and J by 9 bases, with 13 bases between them. The CDR3 here is CASSLLFREQAFF. As DNA, the CDR3 is TGTGCCAGCAGCTTACTATTCCGGGAGCAAGCTTTCTTT.

This chain joins TRBV7-8 and TRBJ2-1, with D possibly called TRBD1 or TRBD2 (5 bases each). Trimming left V 5 bases short and J 6 bases short, with 20 bases between. The CDR3 sequence is 16 residues long. Germline CDR1 is SGHVS and CDR2 is FQNEAQ. The CDR3 protein is CASSTADGALVNEQFF. The CDR3 bases are TGTGCCAGCAGCACGGCCGACGGGGCGTTGGTCAATGAGCAGTTCTTC.

The gene calls are TRBV15 and TRBJ2-2; D is undetermined. Germline CDR1 reads LNHNV; CDR2 reads YYDKDF (reference sequence). The V end lost 0 bases, the J end lost 6 bases, and 5 bases lay between the germline ends. The CDR3 consists of 13 residues. The DNA for the CDR3 is TGTGCCACCAGCAGAGATCCCGCCGGGGAGCTGTTTTTT. Its protein is CATSRDPAGELFF.

The rearrangement links TRBV10-3 to TRBJ1-1; D gene uncertain. Germline CDR1 is ENHRY and CDR2 is SYGVKD. This CDR3 is built from 13 residues. V was trimmed by 2 bases and J by 7 bases, leaving 11 bases between them. CDR3 sequence: CAISESSGGEAFF. CDR3 bases: TGTGCCATCAGTGAGAGCTCTGGTGGTGAAGCTTTCTTT.

The chain carries TRBV27 and TRBJ2-3; 8 nucleotides match TRBD2. The CDR3 totals 16 residues. The V gene's germline CDR1 is MNHEY and CDR2 SMNVEV (reference sequence). After removal of 8 bases from V and 0 bases from J, the junction contained 10 bases not matched to a gene. The CDR3 reads CASGLLAGLSTDTQYF. The DNA for the CDR3 is TGTGCCAGCGGGCTATTAGCGGGACTTAGCACAGATACGCAGTATTTT.

V and J are TRBV3-1 and TRBJ1-2; D is perhaps TRBD1 (6 bases). The CDR3 sequence is 14 residues long. Germline CDR1 is LGHDT and CDR2 is YNNKEL (reference sequence). The V gene lost 3 bases and the J gene lost 5 bases, with 13 bases spanning the gap. The CDR3 DNA reads TGTGCCAGCAGCCAGAACAGGGTTAATTATGGCTACACCTTC. Encoded protein: CASSQNRVNYGYTF.

V gene TRBV12-3 or TRBV12-4 combines with J gene TRBJ2-5; no firm D call. V gave up 5 bases and J gave up 5 bases, with 12 bases separating them. This CDR3 region has 13 residues. The CDR3 is CASSPLPWETQYF. For the CDR3, the DNA is TGTGCCAGCAGTCCTCTACCGTGGGAGACCCAGTACTTC.

This chain connects TRBV14 to TRBJ2-5, with a tentative D call TRBD1 (6 bases). The CDR3 length is 16 residues. The V gene's germline CDR1 is SGHDN and CDR2 FVKESK. Deletions cut 2 bases from V and 4 bases from J, with 17 bases between. CDR3 loop: CASSQNLQGWSETQYF. In DNA, the CDR3 is TGTGCCAGCAGCCAAAACTTACAGGGTTGGTCAGAGACCCAGTACTTC.

This clonotype was found a few times. This chain's CDR3 is CASSALAKNIQYF. CDR3 sequence (DNA): TGTGCCAGCAGTGCTCTAGCCAAAAACATTCAGTACTTC. V usage is TRBV12-3 or TRBV12-4 and J usage is TRBJ2-4; no definite D call. The ends were cut back, 5 bases at V and 0 bases at J, with 5 bases in the middle. The CDR3 is 13 residues long.

The chain employs TRBV20-1 and TRBJ2-3; D unresolved. V gave up 7 bases and J gave up 0 bases, with 14 bases separating them. This CDR3 has 14 amino acids. CDR1 is DFQATT, CDR2 SNEGSKA, per germline (reference sequence). The CDR3 coding sequence is TGCAGTGGGCTCCGGTCTGGAAGCACAGATACGCAGTATTTT. Translated: CSGLRSGSTDTQYF.

As concerns this clonotype: Its ends do not fully match the called genes, so a read error is possible. The V and J genes are TRBV11-1 and TRBJ2-5, with D perhaps TRBD1 (5 bases). The CDR3 is made up of 16 amino acids. The germline CDR1 and CDR2 sequences are SGHAT and FQDESV (reference sequence). The CDR3 loop is CASSLRQPRFQETQCF. CDR3 nucleotides: TGTGCCAGCAGCCTGAGACAGCCCCGGTTCCAAGAGACCCAGTGCTTC.

V usage is TRBV28 and J usage is TRBJ1-4; possibly TRBD1 for D (6 bases). Trimming stripped 7 bases from V and 11 bases from J, with 20 bases between. Germline CDR1 is MDHEN and CDR2 is SYDVKM. This CDR3 has 14 residues. CDR3 protein: CASTESRGGFKLFF. CDR3 coding DNA: TGTGCCAGCACTGAGTCTCGAGGGGGATTTAAACTGTTTTTT.

With regard to this clonotype: Its ends do not fully match the called genes, so a read error is possible. This rearrangement joins TRBV20-1 to TRBJ2-1; unclear D gene. CDR1 and CDR2 from the germline V gene are DFQATT and SNEGSKA (reference sequence). This CDR3 comprises 14 residues. The CDR3: CSATAPNSHNEQFF. In DNA, the CDR3 is TGCAGTGCTACCGCTCCCAACTCCCACAATGAGCAGTTCTTC.

This clonotype has only a few counts. The V gene is TRBV20-1, the J gene TRBJ2-5; TRBD2 matches 9 bases. The CDR3 length is 11 residues. V shed 3 bases, J shed 12 bases, and the junction held 5 bases outside the gene matches. Germline loops: CDR1 DFQATT, CDR2 SNEGSKA (reference sequence). The CDR3 is CSARQAGGEYF. The DNA of the CDR3 is TGCAGTGCTAGGCAGGCGGGAGGGGAGTACTTC.

The V gene is TRBV13, the J gene TRBJ2-1; 10 bases map to TRBD2. Germline V CDR1 and CDR2: PRHDT, FYEKMQ (reference sequence). V was pared by 5 bases and J by 8 bases, with 6 bases of the junction left unmatched. The CDR3 consists of 14 residues. The CDR3 coding sequence is TGTGCCAGCAGCCAGGGACTAGCGATGGATGAGCAGTTCTTC. It codes for CASSQGLAMDEQFF. Full variable domain (rest looked up from reference TRBV13 and TRBJ2-1): AAGVIQSPRHLIKEKRETATLKCYPIPRHDTVYWYQQGPGQDPQFLISFYEKMQSDKGSIPDRFSAQQFSDYHSELNMSSLELGDSALYFCASSQGLAMDEQFFGPGTRLTVL.